Following are 25 T cell receptor beta chains from one sample sequenced in a study of vaccination effects on CD4 cells after COVID-19. Assay: immunoSEQ multiplex PCR; the TCRdb copy retains only in-frame clones and omits some. The sample carries about 33,000 clones, around 70% recorded once. Peptide-pool stimulation followed by sequencing identified expanded antigen-specific CD4+ clonotypes in the ViraFEST assay. Cells that had been cultured for approximately eleven days were the source of isolated CD4+ T cells. Sometime from March through December 2020, the person acquired a SARS-CoV-2 infection that PCR confirmed. Antigen specificity for these receptors is unknown. The starting material was CD4+ T cells from PBMCs cultured with HCoV-NL63 spike peptides, obtained before COVID-19 vaccination. The source is a human donor who had a prior SARS-CoV-2 infection.

The V and J genes are TRBV6-5 and TRBJ2-3; D perhaps matches TRBD1 (7 bases). The V gene's germline CDR1 is MNHEY and CDR2 SVGAGI. The CDR3 covers 14 residues. Trimming removed 5 bases from V and 6 bases from J, with 15 bases in between. The CDR3 DNA sequence: TGTGCCAGCAGTATGGAGGGGGCTTGGGATACGCAGTATTTT. Its protein product is CASSMEGAWDTQYF.

The gene calls are TRBV5-4 and TRBJ1-4, with TRBD1 as a possible D gene (5 bases). The CDR3 is 14 amino acids. V gave up 5 bases and J gave up 5 bases, with 13 bases separating them. CDR1 and CDR2 (germline): SGHNT, YYREEE (reference sequence). This CDR3 is CASRRDGGNEKLFF. CDR3 bases: TGTGCCAGCAGGCGGGACGGGGGGAATGAAAAACTGTTTTTT. The whole variable domain, filled in from reference TRBV5-4 and TRBJ1-4, reads ETGVTQSPTHLIKTRGQQVTLRCSSQSGHNTVSWYQQALGQGPQFIFQYYREEENGRGNFPPRFSGLQFPNYSSELNVNALELDDSALYLCASRRDGGNEKLFFGSGTQLSVL.

The chain combines TRBV4-2 with TRBJ2-7; TRBD2 matches at 9 bases. CDR1 and CDR2 from the germline V gene are LGHNA and YNFKEQ. The V gene end was trimmed by 2 bases and the J gene end by 3 bases; junction bases not matched to a gene: 5. This CDR3 is built from 15 residues. The CDR3 is CASSQTSGPSYEQYF. CDR3 DNA: TGTGCCAGCAGCCAAACTAGCGGGCCAAGCTACGAGCAGTACTTC.

The CDR3 nucleotides are TGTGCCAGAAGCACCGGGACAGGGTACGAGCAGTACTTC. It encodes CARSTGTGYEQYF. The chain is built from TRBV5-3 and TRBJ2-7; 9 nucleotides match TRBD1. TRBV5-3 carries the ORF label, with uncertain function. V shed 4 bases, J shed 4 bases, and the junction held 3 bases outside the gene matches. This CDR3 is 13 amino acids long.

This clone showed up just a few times. The genes are TRBV7-8 and TRBJ2-5, with TRBD2 matching 11 bases. This CDR3 is built from 15 residues. Germline lookup yields CDR1 SGHVS and CDR2 FQNEAQ. Trimming removed 5 bases from V and 4 bases from J; junction bases left unmatched: 6. The CDR3 region has the DNA TGTGCCAGCAGCGCTAGCGGGAGGAGGGTAGAGACCCAGTACTTC. This gives the protein CASSASGRRVETQYF. Drawing the rest from reference TRBV7-8 and TRBJ2-5, the complete variable domain is GAGVSQSPRYKVAKRGQDVALRCDPISGHVSLFWYQQALGQGPEFLTYFQNEAQLDKSGLPSDRFFAERPEGSVSTLKIQRTQQEDSAVYLCASSASGRRVETQYFGPGTRLLVL.

The chain links TRBV14 to TRBJ2-5; D assignment may be TRBD1 or TRBD2 (6 bases each). Deletions cut 1 base from V and 4 bases from J, with 10 bases between. Germline V lookup: CDR1 SGHDN, CDR2 FVKESK. CDR3 size: 14 residues. The CDR3 sequence: CASSQGGAVETQYF. In DNA form, the CDR3 reads TGTGCCAGCAGCCAAGGGGGGGCCGTAGAGACCCAGTACTTC.

The chain couples TRBV21-1 to TRBJ2-3; the DNA was not compared with TRBD2, the D call given in the table. TRBV21-1 corresponds to a pseudogene. CDR3 size: 20 residues. The CDR3 spells CASSNCRTGASGSTADTQYF. Written as DNA, the CDR3 is TGTGCCAGCAGCAATTGTAGGACAGGGGCTAGCGGGAGTACTGCAGATACGCAGTATTTT.

The gene calls are TRBV4-2 and TRBJ1-2, with unresolved D. V lost 1 base and J 2 bases, leaving 11 bases between the germline ends. The CDR3 covers 15 residues. Germline-derived CDR1 and CDR2 are LGHNA and YNFKEQ. CDR3 nucleotides: TGTGCCAGCAGCCAAGTTCGCTCAGAAAACTATGGCTACACCTTC. It translates to CASSQVRSENYGYTF.

The chain uses TRBV6-4 and TRBJ2-7; the D gene is possibly TRBD2 (6 bases). The germline CDR1 and CDR2 sequences are MRHNA and SNTAGT. There are 14 residues in the CDR3. Trimming cost V 4 bases and J 7 bases, with 17 bases left between them. CDR3 loop: CASSVPGTVGEQYF. DNA of the CDR3: TGTGCCAGCAGTGTTCCCGGGACTGTGGGGGAGCAGTACTTC.

The chain couples TRBV12-5 to TRBJ2-1; D unresolved. Trimming removed 7 bases at V and 10 bases at J, with 11 bases between. The germline V gene encodes CDR1 LGHNT and CDR2 FRNRAP. This CDR3 has 11 residues. CDR3 protein: CASARVLEQFF. The CDR3 DNA reads TGTGCTAGTGCCCGAGTTCTAGAGCAGTTCTTC. The whole variable domain, filled in from reference TRBV12-5 and TRBJ2-1, reads DARVTQTPRHKVTEMGQEVTMRCQPILGHNTVFWYRQTMMQGLELLAYFRNRAPLDDSGMPKDRFSAEMPDATLATLKIQPSEPRDSAVYFCASARVLEQFFGPGTRLTVL.

In this sample, this clone turned up once. The J gene is TRBJ1-1, the V gene TRBV10-3; D possibly corresponds to TRBD1 (5 bases). CDR3 size: 18 residues. CDR1 is ENHRY, CDR2 SYGVKD, per germline. Trimming removed 6 bases at V and 2 bases at J, with 25 bases between. The CDR3 sequence is CAISDPWRSQRGNTEAFF. The DNA for the CDR3 is TGTGCCATCAGCGACCCTTGGCGGAGTCAGAGGGGCAACACTGAAGCTTTCTTT.

The chain employs TRBV18 and TRBJ1-3, with D tentatively TRBD1 (5 bases). This CDR3 is 13 amino acids long. The V end was cut by 2 bases, the J end by 8 bases, with 10 bases between. Per the germline V gene, CDR1 is KGHSH and CDR2 is LQKENI. CDR3 DNA: TGTGCCAGCTCACCAAGCAGGGAAGACACCATATATTTT. Translating gives CASSPSREDTIYF.

The chain couples TRBV21-1 to TRBJ2-3. TRBV21-1 represents a pseudogene. This CDR3 spans 14 amino acids. Written as DNA, the CDR3 is TGTGCCAGCAGGGGTGAAGCTAGCACAGATACGCAGTATTTT. Encoded protein: CASRGEASTDTQYF.

The rearrangement joins TRBV5-4 to TRBJ2-5, with D unclear. Per germline, CDR1 SGHNT and CDR2 YYREEE (reference sequence). V lost 0 bases to trimming and J lost 5 bases, with 11 bases between them. The CDR3 is 14 residues long. CDR3 sequence (DNA): TGTGCCAGCAGCTTGGGGGTATCCGGGGAGACCCAGTACTTC. Translated, it gives CASSLGVSGETQYF.

The chain has TRBV7-2 and TRBJ1-6; tentative D call: TRBD1 (6 bases). The germline V and J ends were trimmed by 3 bases and 9 bases, with 12 bases remaining between them. Germline V gene lookup returns CDR1 SGHTA and CDR2 FQGNSA. The CDR3 is made up of 14 amino acids. The CDR3 spells CASSFWGLGSPLHF. In DNA, the CDR3 is TGTGCCAGCAGCTTCTGGGGGCTAGGTTCACCCCTCCACTTT. Using reference TRBV7-2 and TRBJ1-6 for the parts outside the CDR3, the full variable domain is GAGVSQSPSNKVTEKGKDVELRCDPISGHTALYWYRQSLGQGLEFLIYFQGNSAPDKSGLPSDRFSAERTGGSVSTLTIQRTQQEDSAVYLCASSFWGLGSPLHFGNGTRLTVT.

The CDR3 nucleotides are TGTGCCAGCAGCTTGAGTTGGGACAGGGACCGCTACACCTTC. Its protein product is CASSLSWDRDRYTF. This chain joins TRBV5-5 and TRBJ1-2; the match to TRBD1 covers 9 bases. The CDR3 consists of 14 residues. V shed 1 base, J shed 9 bases, and the junction held 7 bases outside the gene matches. CDR1 and CDR2 from the germline V gene are SGHKS and YYEKEE (reference sequence).

This chain links TRBV24-1 with TRBJ1-5; the D is unclear. The CDR3 is made up of 15 amino acids. The ends were cut back, 6 bases at V and 4 bases at J, with 15 bases in the middle. CDR1 KGHDR and CDR2 SFDVKD come from the germline V gene. This CDR3 reads CATSTEVALNQPQHF. The CDR3 DNA reads as TGTGCCACCAGTACGGAAGTAGCACTAAATCAGCCCCAGCATTTT.

The chain recombines TRBV3-1 (or the pseudogene TRBV3-2) with TRBJ2-7; TRBD1 agrees at 8 bases. CDR1 and CDR2 (germline): LGHDT, YNNKEL (reference sequence). CDR3 length: 16 residues. J was trimmed by 2 bases and V by 1 base; bases with no gene match: 7. In DNA form, the CDR3 reads TGTGCCAGCAGCCAAGGGACAGGGTGGCCCGCCTACGAGCAGTACTTC. Amino acids: CASSQGTGWPAYEQYF.

V and J are TRBV10-3 and TRBJ2-3; D call uncertain. CDR3 length: 15 amino acids. Germline V CDR1 and CDR2: ENHRY, SYGVKD. Trimming took 3 bases from V and 8 from J, leaving 18 bases between them. The CDR3 DNA reads TGTGCCATCAGTGATTCTATCTCGTTGTGGAGTACGCAGTATTTT. It is translated as CAISDSISLWSTQYF.

The chain carries TRBV7-2 and TRBJ2-1; D is unclear. This CDR3 contains 12 residues. With 2 bases removed from V and 12 bases from J, the gap between germline ends came to 11 bases. Germline V gene sequence: CDR1 SGHTA, CDR2 FQGNSA. CDR3 bases: TGTGCCAGCAGCTTACACTACACTCGGCAGTTCTTC. It encodes CASSLHYTRQFF.

This rearrangement joins TRBV7-9 to TRBJ1-2; 8 bases agree with TRBD1. Trimming at V came to 2 bases and at J to 8 bases, leaving 7 bases not matched to a gene. The germline V gene has CDR1 SEHNR and CDR2 FQNEAQ (reference sequence). The CDR3 covers 14 residues. The CDR3 spells CASSLLSGGLGYTF. In DNA form, the CDR3 reads TGTGCCAGCAGCTTACTTTCAGGGGGCCTAGGCTACACCTTC. The whole variable domain, remainder taken from reference TRBV7-9 and TRBJ1-2, is DTGVSQNPRHKITKRGQNVTFRCDPISEHNRLYWYRQTLGQGPEFLTYFQNEAQLEKSRLLSDRFSAERPKGSFSTLEIQRTEQGDSAMYLCASSLLSGGLGYTFGSGTRLTVV.

The V gene is TRBV5-1, the J gene TRBJ2-3, with D maybe TRBD2 (5 bases). In germline, CDR1 is SGHRS, CDR2 YFSETQ. This CDR3 is 14 amino acids long. Trimming stripped 4 bases from V and 6 bases from J, with 15 bases between. The CDR3 DNA reads TGCGCCAGCAGCCTACAGCTGAGGAGGGATACGCAGTATTTT. This codes for CASSLQLRRDTQYF.

The CDR3 nucleotides read TGCGCCAGCAGCCCTCGTGGGGGGCAAGGAGAGACCCAGTACTTC. It encodes CASSPRGGQGETQYF. The chain couples TRBV5-1 to TRBJ2-5; either TRBD1 or TRBD2 may fit D (6 bases each). The V and J ends lost 4 bases and 4 bases respectively, with 17 bases between them. The CDR3 runs 15 residues. Germline CDR1 reads SGHRS; CDR2 reads YFSETQ.

This clone was observed a handful of times. This rearrangement joins TRBV30 to TRBJ2-6; perhaps D is TRBD1 or TRBD2 (5 bases each). The CDR3 contains 17 residues. With 0 bases removed from V and 0 bases from J, the gap between germline ends came to 12 bases. Germline CDR1 GTSNPN, CDR2 SVGIG (reference sequence). The CDR3: CAWSVFGALSGANVLTF. DNA for the CDR3: TGTGCCTGGAGTGTATTCGGGGCCCTCTCTGGGGCCAACGTCCTGACTTTC.

J is TRBJ2-5 and V is TRBV25-1, with D tentatively TRBD2 (5 bases). Trimming took 5 bases from V and 5 from J, leaving 15 bases between them. This CDR3 has 14 residues. Germline-derived CDR1 and CDR2 are MGHDK and SYGVNS. In DNA, the CDR3 is TGTGCCAGCAGTAAGCCAGACTACTTGGAGACCCAGTACTTC. It is translated as CASSKPDYLETQYF.